This TCR beta chain was identified in a study of blood T cells in healthy people across ages. Sample-barcoded 5' priming and a J-beta primer mix drove a second PCR of roughly 6 to 12 cycles. A template-switch adaptor containing 12 random nucleotides labeled each cDNA molecule. TCRdb reprocessed the 5' RACE reads with MiXCR, giving one entry per CDR3 protein. Of about 1.1 million distinct CDR3 sequences in the sample, roughly two fifths were seen once. Worth noting for this clonotype: Antigen unknown.

This CDR3 region has 14 residues. CDR1 SGDLS and CDR2 YYNGEE come from the germline V gene. Trimming stripped 0 bases from V and 8 bases from J, with 14 bases between. Peripheral blood from each donor was collected in a volume of ten milliliters. The study isolated at least 7 million PBMCs from each sample. Findings and caveats of the study: Getting older went along with TCR beta diversity per million T cells dropping roughly linearly.

This sequence was found in a man aged 18 to 29 in good health. This chain uses TRBV9 with TRBJ1-2, with D tentatively TRBD1 (6 bases). Sequenced input: blood. The CDR3 region has the DNA TGTGCCAGCAGCGTAGAGGACAGAGGGTACGGCTACACCTTC. This sequence encodes CASSVEDRGYGYTF.